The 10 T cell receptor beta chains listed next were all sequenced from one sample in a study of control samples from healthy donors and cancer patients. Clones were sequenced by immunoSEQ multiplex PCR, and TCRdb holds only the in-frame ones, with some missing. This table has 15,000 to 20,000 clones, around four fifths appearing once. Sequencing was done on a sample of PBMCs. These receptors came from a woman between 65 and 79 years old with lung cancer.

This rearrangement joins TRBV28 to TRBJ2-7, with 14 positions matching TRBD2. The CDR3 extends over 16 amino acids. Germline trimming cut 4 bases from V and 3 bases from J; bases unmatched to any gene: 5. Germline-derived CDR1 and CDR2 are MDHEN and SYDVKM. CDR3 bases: TGTGCCAGCAGTTCCGCGGGGACTAGCGGGAGCTACGAGCAGTACTTC. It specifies CASSSAGTSGSYEQYF.

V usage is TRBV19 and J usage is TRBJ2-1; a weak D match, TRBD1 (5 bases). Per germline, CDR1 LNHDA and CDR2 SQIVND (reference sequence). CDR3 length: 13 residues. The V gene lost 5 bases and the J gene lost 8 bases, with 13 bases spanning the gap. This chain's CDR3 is CASSVLQGDEQFF. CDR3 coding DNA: TGTGCCAGTAGTGTCTTGCAGGGCGATGAGCAGTTCTTC.

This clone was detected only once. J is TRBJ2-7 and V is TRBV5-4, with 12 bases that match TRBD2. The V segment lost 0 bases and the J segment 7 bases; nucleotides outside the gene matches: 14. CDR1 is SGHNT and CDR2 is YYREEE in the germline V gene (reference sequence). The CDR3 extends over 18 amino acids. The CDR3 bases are TGTGCCAGCAGCTTGGGACTAGCGGGAGTCCGCAGGTCGAAGGAGCAGTACTTC. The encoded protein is CASSLGLAGVRRSKEQYF.

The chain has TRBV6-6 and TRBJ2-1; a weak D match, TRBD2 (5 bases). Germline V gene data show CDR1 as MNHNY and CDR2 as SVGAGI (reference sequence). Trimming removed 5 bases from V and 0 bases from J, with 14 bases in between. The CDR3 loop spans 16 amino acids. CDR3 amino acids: CASSPRALPSYNEQFF. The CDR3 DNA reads TGTGCCAGCAGTCCGAGGGCCCTTCCCTCCTACAATGAGCAGTTCTTC.

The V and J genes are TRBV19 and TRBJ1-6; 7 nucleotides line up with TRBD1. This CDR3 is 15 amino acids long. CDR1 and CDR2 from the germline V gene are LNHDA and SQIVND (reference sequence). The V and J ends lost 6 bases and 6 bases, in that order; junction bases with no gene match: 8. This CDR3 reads CASRLRGSVNSPLHF. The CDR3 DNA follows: TGTGCCAGTAGACTCAGGGGGTCGGTTAATTCACCCCTCCACTTT.

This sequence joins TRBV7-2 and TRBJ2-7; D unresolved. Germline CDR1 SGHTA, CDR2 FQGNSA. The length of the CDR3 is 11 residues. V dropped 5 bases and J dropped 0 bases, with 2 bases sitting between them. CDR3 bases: TGTGCCAGCAGCCCCTCCTACGAGCAGTACTTC. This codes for CASSPSYEQYF. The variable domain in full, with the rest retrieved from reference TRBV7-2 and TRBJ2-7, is GAGVSQSPSNKVTEKGKDVELRCDPISGHTALYWYRQSLGQGLEFLIYFQGNSAPDKSGLPSDRFSAERTGGSVSTLTIQRTQQEDSAVYLCASSPSYEQYFGPGTRLTVT.

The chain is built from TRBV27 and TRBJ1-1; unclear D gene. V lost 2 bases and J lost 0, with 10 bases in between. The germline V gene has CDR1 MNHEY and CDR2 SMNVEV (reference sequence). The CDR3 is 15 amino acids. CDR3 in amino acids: CASSLGSALNTEAFF. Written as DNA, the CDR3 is TGTGCCAGCAGTTTAGGGTCAGCCCTGAACACTGAAGCTTTCTTT.

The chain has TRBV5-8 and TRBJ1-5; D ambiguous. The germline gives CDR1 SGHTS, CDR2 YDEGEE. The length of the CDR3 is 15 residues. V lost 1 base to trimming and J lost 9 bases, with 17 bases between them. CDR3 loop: CASSLFVPSPGPQHF. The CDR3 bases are TGTGCCAGCAGCTTGTTCGTTCCATCCCCTGGGCCCCAGCATTTT.

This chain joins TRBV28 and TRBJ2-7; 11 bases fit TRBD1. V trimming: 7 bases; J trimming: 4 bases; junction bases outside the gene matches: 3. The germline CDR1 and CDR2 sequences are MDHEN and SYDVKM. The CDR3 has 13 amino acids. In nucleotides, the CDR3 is TGTGCCAGCATCGGACAGGGGGCATACGAGCAGTACTTC. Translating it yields CASIGQGAYEQYF.

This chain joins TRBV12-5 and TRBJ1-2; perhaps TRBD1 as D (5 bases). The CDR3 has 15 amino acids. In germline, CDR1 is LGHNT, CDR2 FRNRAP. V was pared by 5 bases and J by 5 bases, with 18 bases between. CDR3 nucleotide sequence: TGTGCTAGTGGTCTCCCGGGACTCACCCGGTATGGCTACACCTTC. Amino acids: CASGLPGLTRYGYTF.